These 30 T cell receptor beta chains share one sample of origin, sequenced in a study of lymphopenia after photon versus proton radiotherapy. This table comes from immunoSEQ multiplex PCR, and its TCRdb copy is limited to in-frame clones, with some not included. The profile shows about 23,000 clones, approximately 91% of them singletons. Specimen: peripheral blood, collected from a patient treated with proton-based radiotherapy. The receptors here all came from a woman aged 70-85 years with pancreatic cancer. Some clones in this sample may be carry-over from other donors' samples.

The chain is built from TRBV5-1 and TRBJ2-3, with TRBD2 identical over 9 bases. The ends lost 6 bases at V and 3 bases at J; junction bases unmatched: 8. The CDR3 runs to 15 residues. In germline, CDR1 is SGHRS, CDR2 YFSETQ. CDR3 sequence (DNA): TGCGCCAGCATTTTAGAGACTAGCGGAACAGATACGCAGTATTTT. It codes for CASILETSGTDTQYF. Full variable domain (outside the CDR3, taken from reference TRBV5-1 and TRBJ2-3): KAGVTQTPRYLIKTRGQQVTLSCSPISGHRSVSWYQQTPGQGLQFLFEYFSETQRNKGNFPGRFSGRQFSNSRSEMNVSTLELGDSALYLCASILETSGTDTQYFGPGTRLTVL.

This sequence joins TRBV7-8 and TRBJ1-5; D may be TRBD1 (6 bases). The CDR3 covers 14 residues. The V gene's germline CDR1 is SGHVS and CDR2 FQNEAQ. Trimming took 3 bases from V and 3 from J, leaving 9 bases between them. The CDR3 sequence is CASSLDSSNQPQHF. The DNA for the CDR3 is TGTGCCAGCAGCTTGGACAGTTCCAATCAGCCCCAGCATTTT.

The chain uses TRBV19 and TRBJ2-1; D may match TRBD1 or TRBD2 (5 bases each). Germline values: CDR1 LNHDA, CDR2 SQIVND (reference sequence). Trimming left V 3 bases short and J 7 bases short, with 13 bases between. CDR3 length equals 14 residues. The CDR3 DNA sequence: TGTGCCAGTAGTATGCGCCAGGGACGAAATGAGCAGTTCTTC. This codes for CASSMRQGRNEQFF. Full variable domain (rest looked up from reference TRBV19 and TRBJ2-1): DGGITQSPKYLFRKEGQNVTLSCEQNLNHDAMYWYRQDPGQGLRLIYYSQIVNDFQKGDIAEGYSVSREKKESFPLTVTSAQKNPTAFYLCASSMRQGRNEQFFGPGTRLTVL.

The chain joins TRBV5-1 to TRBJ2-1; TRBD1 aligns across 11 bases. CDR3 length equals 14 residues. V gave up 4 bases and J gave up 8 bases; unmatched junction bases: 5. CDR1 is SGHRS, CDR2 YFSETQ, per germline. The CDR3 sequence: CASSRTGGTDEQFF. The CDR3 DNA follows: TGCGCCAGCAGCCGGACAGGGGGCACCGATGAGCAGTTCTTC.

This clone was recorded only once. The rearrangement links TRBV10-3 to TRBJ1-1, with 12 bases identical to TRBD1. The germline V gene has CDR1 ENHRY and CDR2 SYGVKD. The CDR3 totals 16 residues. The V and J ends lost 0 bases and 10 bases, in that order; junction bases with no gene match: 9. The CDR3 is CAISESMGQGARGAFF. In DNA form, the CDR3 reads TGTGCCATCAGTGAGTCGATGGGACAGGGGGCGAGGGGAGCTTTCTTT.

The rearrangement uses TRBV19 and TRBJ1-2; D ambiguous. CDR1 is LNHDA and CDR2 is SQIVND in the germline V gene (reference sequence). Trimming removed 7 bases at V and 3 bases at J, with 12 bases between. CDR3 length equals 13 residues. The CDR3 here is CASNTPADYGYTF. The CDR3 region has the DNA TGTGCCAGTAATACTCCCGCGGACTATGGCTACACCTTC.

The chain has TRBV4-2 and TRBJ2-1; no definite D call. This CDR3 has 14 residues. V dropped 2 bases and J dropped 2 bases, with 7 bases sitting between them. Germline V gene sequence: CDR1 LGHNA, CDR2 YNFKEQ. The CDR3 reads CASSQSSTYNEQFF. CDR3 sequence (DNA): TGTGCCAGCAGCCAATCCTCAACCTACAATGAGCAGTTCTTC.

The V and J genes are TRBV5-5 and TRBJ2-5; 16 bases agree with TRBD2. V lost 4 bases and J lost 5; bases outside the gene matches: 11. The CDR3 covers 18 residues. Per the germline V gene, CDR1 is SGHKS and CDR2 is YYEKEE (reference sequence). CDR3 protein: CASSPLGTSGRAGETQYF. The CDR3 DNA is TGTGCCAGCAGCCCTTTAGGGACTAGCGGGAGGGCCGGGGAGACCCAGTACTTC.

This chain connects TRBV7-3 to TRBJ2-1; 7 bases line up with TRBD2. Germline CDR1 SGHTA, CDR2 FQGTGA. The CDR3 sequence is 15 residues long. The trim removed 3 bases at V and 4 bases at J, leaving 6 bases unmatched. The CDR3 is CASSFVAGDYNEQFF. CDR3 nucleotides: TGTGCCAGCAGCTTTGTTGCGGGGGATTACAATGAGCAGTTCTTC. Together with reference TRBV7-3 and TRBJ2-1, the CDR3 gives the full variable domain: GAGVSQTPSNKVTEKGKYVELRCDPISGHTALYWYRQSLGQGPEFLIYFQGTGAADDSGLPNDRFFAVRPEGSVSTLKIQRTERGDSAVYLCASSFVAGDYNEQFFGPGTRLTVL.

This clone occurred once. The chain combines TRBV27 with TRBJ1-2, with 7 bases identical to TRBD1. The length of the CDR3 is 14 residues. The junction had 8 bases not matched to a gene; V was cut back by 6 bases and J by 4 bases. Germline values: CDR1 MNHEY, CDR2 SMNVEV (reference sequence). The CDR3 protein is CASSTGTEVYGYTF. The CDR3 nucleotides are TGTGCCAGCAGCACCGGGACAGAAGTCTATGGCTACACCTTC.

V usage is TRBV5-1 and J usage is TRBJ2-1; D gene unclear. Germline V lookup: CDR1 SGHRS, CDR2 YFSETQ. V lost 0 bases to trimming and J lost 7 bases, with 17 bases between them. The CDR3 is 16 amino acids. This CDR3 is CASSLVSGVSRNEQFF. The DNA for the CDR3 is TGCGCCAGCAGCTTGGTATCGGGTGTGTCTCGGAATGAGCAGTTCTTC.

The chain carries TRBV6-5 and TRBJ1-1; D unresolved. The CDR3 contains 14 residues. The V and J ends lost 2 bases and 1 base respectively, with 8 bases between them. CDR1 is MNHEY and CDR2 is SVGAGI in the germline V gene. The CDR3 DNA reads as TGTGCCAGCAGTTACACCCCGGGGAACACTGAAGCTTTCTTT. Translating gives CASSYTPGNTEAFF.

This chain uses TRBV27 with TRBJ1-2; D perhaps matches TRBD1 (5 bases). Germline assignment: CDR1 MNHEY and CDR2 SMNVEV (reference sequence). V lost 4 bases and J 4 bases, leaving 13 bases between the germline ends. The CDR3 loop spans 14 amino acids. The CDR3 sequence: CASSSTQGIYGYTF. In nucleotides, the CDR3 is TGTGCCAGCAGTTCAACCCAGGGAATCTATGGCTACACCTTC.

This chain connects TRBV6-5 to TRBJ1-5, with 8 bases fitting TRBD1. V lost 6 bases and J lost 0; bases outside the gene matches: 4. The CDR3 is made up of 15 amino acids. Germline assignment: CDR1 MNHEY and CDR2 SVGAGI. The CDR3 is CASSKDRDSNQPQHF. The DNA of the CDR3 is TGTGCCAGCAGCAAGGACAGGGATAGCAATCAGCCCCAGCATTTT.

The rearrangement uses TRBV5-1 and TRBJ1-2, with a tentative D call TRBD1 (5 bases). Per the germline V gene, CDR1 is SGHRS and CDR2 is YFSETQ. CDR3 length: 15 residues. V was pared by 0 bases and J by 2 bases, with 11 bases between. The CDR3 coding sequence is TGCGCCAGCAGCTTGGGCGGGGGTTCAAACTATGGCTACACCTTC. Its translation: CASSLGGGSNYGYTF.

The chain combines TRBV19 with TRBJ1-1, with no clear D. V was cut by 1 base and J by 7 bases, with 10 bases left in between. Germline assignment: CDR1 LNHDA and CDR2 SQIVND (reference sequence). This CDR3 region has 13 residues. The CDR3 loop is CASSIADGDEAFF. In nucleotides, the CDR3 is TGTGCCAGTAGTATAGCGGACGGAGATGAAGCTTTCTTT.

This clone has just a few counts. The CDR3 spells CASSRGSSYNSPLHF. The CDR3 DNA follows: TGTGCCAGCAGTCGAGGTAGCTCCTATAATTCACCCCTCCACTTT. The chain employs TRBV6-5 and TRBJ1-6; no definite D call. CDR1 is MNHEY and CDR2 is SVGAGI in the germline V gene. The length of the CDR3 is 15 residues. Trimming pared 5 bases from V and 0 bases from J, leaving 8 bases between.

This chain connects TRBV29-1 to TRBJ1-2; 7 bases align to TRBD1. Germline trimming cut 1 base from V and 0 bases from J; bases unmatched to any gene: 5. The CDR3 contains 15 residues. Germline assignment: CDR1 SQVTM and CDR2 ANQGSEA. The CDR3 protein is CSVEGGTESNYGYTF. CDR3 nucleotide sequence: TGCAGCGTTGAAGGTGGGACAGAATCTAACTATGGCTACACCTTC.

The chain combines TRBV19 with TRBJ1-5; no clear D gene. This CDR3 is 13 amino acids long. V dropped 3 bases and J dropped 7 bases, with 10 bases sitting between them. Germline loops: CDR1 LNHDA, CDR2 SQIVND (reference sequence). In DNA form, the CDR3 reads TGTGCCAGTAGTATGATAGAGGGACAGCCCCAGCATTTT. Amino acid sequence: CASSMIEGQPQHF.

The V gene is TRBV27, the J gene TRBJ2-3; 8 bases are shared with TRBD2. CDR1 MNHEY and CDR2 SMNVEV come from the germline V gene (reference sequence). Trimming at V came to 5 bases and at J to 1 base, leaving 14 bases not matched to a gene. The CDR3 length is 18 residues. The CDR3, as DNA: TGTGCCAGCAGTCGCTACCCTTTAGCGGGAAGGGGCACAGATACGCAGTATTTT. It specifies CASSRYPLAGRGTDTQYF.

This chain connects TRBV19 to TRBJ2-3, with 7 nucleotides matching TRBD1. Per germline, CDR1 LNHDA and CDR2 SQIVND (reference sequence). The junction had 6 bases not matched to a gene; V was cut back by 4 bases and J by 2 bases. CDR3 length: 15 residues. The CDR3 DNA follows: TGTGCCAGTAGTACCCCCGGGACAGCCACAGATACGCAGTATTTT. Translation: CASSTPGTATDTQYF.

The table lists this clone with a few counts. V and J are TRBV10-3 and TRBJ2-7, with 8 positions matching TRBD2. The CDR3 runs 14 residues. Unmatched junction bases numbered 6, after V lost 6 bases and J lost 2 bases. The germline V gene has CDR1 ENHRY and CDR2 SYGVKD. In DNA, the CDR3 is TGTGCCATCAGAGGAGCGGGAGATCCCTACGAGCAGTACTTC. This encodes CAIRGAGDPYEQYF.

This chain connects TRBV27 to TRBJ2-2; 8 bases align to TRBD1. The CDR3 is made up of 17 amino acids. CDR1 and CDR2 from the germline V gene are MNHEY and SMNVEV (reference sequence). Trimming cost V 2 bases and J 5 bases; bases outside gene matches: 10. This CDR3 reads CASSLGLDRGGTGELFF. For the CDR3, the DNA is TGTGCCAGCAGTTTAGGCCTCGACAGGGGAGGAACCGGGGAGCTGTTTTTT.

The V gene is TRBV7-9, the J gene TRBJ1-3; 7 bases align to TRBD1. The CDR3 extends over 14 amino acids. The V gene end was trimmed by 6 bases and the J gene end by 4 bases; junction bases not matched to a gene: 6. Germline-derived CDR1 and CDR2 are SEHNR and FQNEAQ (reference sequence). In nucleotides, the CDR3 is TGTGCCAGCAGGGAACAGGGGTCCGGAAACACCATATATTTT. This gives the protein CASREQGSGNTIYF.

The chain employs TRBV2 and TRBJ2-7; 9 bases fit TRBD1. The V segment lost 6 bases and the J segment 2 bases; nucleotides outside the gene matches: 5. The length of the CDR3 is 14 residues. Germline V gene sequence: CDR1 SNHLY, CDR2 FYNNEI. As DNA, the CDR3 is TGTGCCAGCAGGGATGGACAGGGGACCTACGAGCAGTACTTC. It yields the protein CASRDGQGTYEQYF.

The CDR3 reads CASRNGLGTDTQYF. The CDR3 DNA reads TGTGCCAGCAGGAACGGCCTAGGGACAGATACGCAGTATTTT. The chain joins TRBV7-8 to TRBJ2-3; no clear D gene. V was clipped by 6 bases and J by 3 bases, with 13 bases between them. The CDR3 length is 14 residues. CDR1 and CDR2 from the germline V gene are SGHVS and FQNEAQ.

This chain links TRBV2 with TRBJ1-5; 9 positions match TRBD1. The germline V gene has CDR1 SNHLY and CDR2 FYNNEI. V was clipped by 6 bases and J by 3 bases; unmatched bases: 3. CDR3 length equals 14 residues. Here the CDR3 reads CASRDRGINQPQHF. The CDR3 nucleotides are TGTGCCAGCAGAGACAGGGGGATCAATCAGCCCCAGCATTTT.

The chain joins TRBV10-3 to TRBJ1-5, with unresolved D. In germline, CDR1 is ENHRY, CDR2 SYGVKD. The V end lost 2 bases, the J end lost 2 bases, and 7 bases lay between the germline ends. CDR3 length: 14 amino acids. CDR3: CAISEGNGNQPQHF. In DNA, the CDR3 is TGTGCCATCAGTGAGGGTAATGGCAATCAGCCCCAGCATTTT.

This clone was seen a handful of times. The chain uses TRBV5-1 and TRBJ2-7, with 15 nucleotides matching TRBD2. With 5 bases clipped from V and 7 bases from J, the junction kept 13 bases outside the gene matches. This CDR3 comprises 17 residues. The germline CDR1 and CDR2 sequences are SGHRS and YFSETQ. CDR3 in amino acids: CASSSGLAGGPGGEQYF. In nucleotides, the CDR3 is TGCGCCAGCAGTTCTGGACTAGCGGGAGGGCCGGGGGGTGAGCAGTACTTC.

Only one count was recorded for this clone. The chain uses TRBV6-5 and TRBJ1-6; TRBD1 is a possible D gene (5 bases). The germline V gene encodes CDR1 MNHEY and CDR2 SVGAGI. The V end was cut by 9 bases, the J end by 7 bases, with 10 bases between. The length of the CDR3 is 12 residues. The DNA of the CDR3 is TGTGCCAGTCACAGGCCAAATTCACCCCTCCACTTT. It codes for CASHRPNSPLHF.